These 15 T cell receptor beta chains came from one sample sequenced in a study of blood T cell repertoires in COVID-19. Sequencing used immunoSEQ multiplex PCR; TCRdb keeps in-frame clones, though not all of them. The sample yields nearly 200,000 clones, 84% seen once. Sequencing used PBMCs or T cells enriched from blood (not recorded which). Receptors were obtained from a man in his forties who had recovered from COVID-19.

The chain uses TRBV5-4 and TRBJ1-2, with D maybe TRBD1 (6 bases). In germline, CDR1 is SGHNT, CDR2 YYREEE (reference sequence). Trimming cost V 2 bases and J 6 bases, with 14 bases left between them. This CDR3 comprises 14 residues. Written as DNA, the CDR3 is TGTGCCAGCAGCTTTGGCAGGGGTAGAGATGGCTACACCTTC. Encoded protein: CASSFGRGRDGYTF.

V gene TRBV11-1 combines with J gene TRBJ2-5, with D possibly TRBD2 on 5 matching bases. The germline gives CDR1 SGHAT, CDR2 FQDESV (reference sequence). The V gene lost 1 base and the J gene lost 3 bases, with 6 bases spanning the gap. The CDR3 runs 13 residues. The DNA for the CDR3 is TGTGCCAGCAGCTTAGGGCGGGAAGAGACCCAGTACTTC. Protein sequence: CASSLGREETQYF.

V gene TRBV5-1 combines with J gene TRBJ1-1; D gene ambiguous. CDR1 and CDR2 from the germline V gene are SGHRS and YFSETQ. The length of the CDR3 is 15 residues. V was clipped by 4 bases and J by 0 bases, with 13 bases between them. The DNA for the CDR3 is TGCGCCAGCAGCCCGGTTGACCGGGTGAACACTGAAGCTTTCTTT. Protein: CASSPVDRVNTEAFF. The entire variable domain, with the rest obtained from reference TRBV5-1 and TRBJ1-1, is as follows: KAGVTQTPRYLIKTRGQQVTLSCSPISGHRSVSWYQQTPGQGLQFLFEYFSETQRNKGNFPGRFSGRQFSNSRSEMNVSTLELGDSALYLCASSPVDRVNTEAFFGQGTRLTVV.

This clone has a handful of counts. The chain recombines TRBV19 with TRBJ2-7, with 10 positions matching TRBD1. There are 13 residues in the CDR3. The germline gives CDR1 LNHDA, CDR2 SQIVND (reference sequence). The J segment lost 3 bases and the V segment lost 5 bases, leaving 1 base of the junction unmatched. DNA for the CDR3: TGTGCCAGTAGTTGGACAGGGGGCTACGAGCAGTACTTC. Residues: CASSWTGGYEQYF.

V gene TRBV24-1 combines with J gene TRBJ1-5; 9 positions match TRBD1. This CDR3 contains 12 residues. Losses at the gene ends were 6 bases for V and 15 bases for J; bases not matched to a gene: 8. CDR1 is KGHDR and CDR2 is SFDVKD in the germline V gene. For the CDR3, the DNA is TGTGCCACCAGTTCACCCGGGACAGGGTTGCATTTT. Its protein is CATSSPGTGLHF.

V and J are TRBV5-6 and TRBJ2-1, with 7 positions matching TRBD1. Germline V gene sequence: CDR1 SGHDT, CDR2 YYEEEE. This CDR3 comprises 16 residues. The trim removed 5 bases at V and 7 bases at J, leaving 15 bases unmatched. For the CDR3, the DNA is TGTGCCAGCAGTCAACCTGGGAGAGGGGGCAGAAATGAGCAGTTCTTC. This gives the protein CASSQPGRGGRNEQFF.

The chain employs TRBV28 and TRBJ1-2; 12 bases map to TRBD1. Germline CDR1 MDHEN, CDR2 SYDVKM. This CDR3 is 17 amino acids long. The V segment lost 5 bases and the J segment 3 bases; nucleotides outside the gene matches: 10. In DNA, the CDR3 is TGTGCCAGCAGTCCTCTTTACGGGACAGGGGGCGACTATGGCTACACCTTC. Translation: CASSPLYGTGGDYGYTF.

The V gene is TRBV4-1, the J gene TRBJ2-3; 9 bases align to TRBD2. With V trimmed by 0 bases and J by 1 base, 2 bases remained unmatched. CDR1 MGHRA and CDR2 YSYEKL come from the germline V gene. CDR3 length: 16 amino acids. CDR3 amino acids: CASSQEERGGTDTQYF. CDR3 nucleotides: TGCGCCAGCAGCCAAGAAGAGCGGGGGGGCACAGATACGCAGTATTTT.

The rearrangement links TRBV6-5 to TRBJ2-5; D remains ambiguous. The CDR3 has 11 residues. V gave up 6 bases and J gave up 2 bases, with 4 bases separating them. The germline CDR1 and CDR2 sequences are MNHEY and SVGAGI. The DNA for the CDR3 is TGTGCCAGCAGCATGCAAGAGACCCAGTACTTC. Encoded protein: CASSMQETQYF.

V and J are TRBV19 and TRBJ1-2, with unresolved D. There are 14 residues in the CDR3. Germline V gene sequence: CDR1 LNHDA, CDR2 SQIVND (reference sequence). V lost 3 bases and J lost 4, with 12 bases in between. This CDR3 is CASSIPQIPYGYTF. In DNA, the CDR3 is TGTGCCAGTAGTATCCCCCAAATCCCCTATGGCTACACCTTC.

V gene TRBV2 combines with J gene TRBJ2-7; 11 positions agree with TRBD2. CDR1 and CDR2 from the germline V gene are SNHLY and FYNNEI. The J segment lost 3 bases and the V segment lost 3 bases, leaving 4 bases of the junction unmatched. This CDR3 contains 15 residues. CDR3 in DNA: TGTGCCAGCAGTGACGCTCTAGCGGGGGGCTACGAGCAGTACTTC. Translation: CASSDALAGGYEQYF. Looking up the rest from reference TRBV2 and TRBJ2-7 gives the full variable domain: EPEVTQTPSHQVTQMGQEVILRCVPISNHLYFYWYRQILGQKVEFLVSFYNNEISEKSEIFDDQFSVERPDGSNFTLKIRSTKLEDSAMYFCASSDALAGGYEQYFGPGTRLTVT.

In its sample, this clone was seen once. The rearrangement uses TRBV5-5 and TRBJ1-1; D remains unclear. With 0 bases removed from V and 0 bases from J, the gap between germline ends came to 9 bases. CDR1 SGHKS and CDR2 YYEKEE come from the germline V gene (reference sequence). This CDR3 comprises 15 residues. This chain's CDR3 is CASSLEAGLNTEAFF. The CDR3 DNA reads as TGTGCCAGCAGCTTGGAGGCGGGCTTGAACACTGAAGCTTTCTTT.

The V gene is TRBV10-3, the J gene TRBJ2-1, with D possibly matching TRBD2 (6 bases). V was cut by 0 bases and J by 2 bases, with 17 bases left in between. This CDR3 spans 18 amino acids. From germline, CDR1 is ENHRY and CDR2 SYGVKD. The CDR3 nucleotides read TGTGCCATCAGTGAGTCAGAGGAGGGATCCGGGACCTACAATGAGCAGTTCTTC. The encoded protein is CAISESEEGSGTYNEQFF.

The chain employs TRBV7-9 and TRBJ2-7; a weak D match, TRBD2 (5 bases). Germline V gene data show CDR1 as SEHNR and CDR2 as FQNEAQ (reference sequence). CDR3 length: 14 amino acids. V lost 4 bases and J 2 bases, leaving 12 bases between the germline ends. CDR3 amino acids: CASSYRGSTYEQYF. For the CDR3, the DNA is TGTGCCAGCAGCTACCGCGGGTCTACCTACGAGCAGTACTTC.

This clone was found many times. The chain combines TRBV4-3 with TRBJ1-1; D not resolved. Trimming shortened V by 1 base and J by 8 bases, and 14 bases separated the two germline ends. The CDR3 is 14 amino acids. Germline assignment: CDR1 LGHNA and CDR2 YSLEER. The chain's CDR3 is CASSQGLEVLEAFF. In DNA form, the CDR3 reads TGCGCCAGCAGCCAAGGGTTGGAGGTGTTGGAAGCTTTCTTT.